This T cell receptor (beta chain) is from a study of regulatory T cells in long-lasting Graves disease. This clonotype has a count of ten or more. Its target is unknown. The CDR3 runs to 19 residues. Trimming pared 4 bases from V and 0 bases from J, leaving 21 bases between. Whole-study findings and limits: Repertoires from persistent disease leaned toward TRBV28, TRBJ1-2 and TRBJ2-5. TCR diversity was lower in persistent than newly diagnosed Graves' disease.

According to the study, TCR beta libraries were built with iRepertoire HTBI primers and CDR3-region Arm-PCR. TCRdb redid the calling of the multiplex PCR reads with MiXCR, one entry per CDR3 protein. The data hold roughly 400,000 distinct CDR3 sequences, with 21% observed a single time. Time point noted: persistent/refractory GD, antithyroid drugs over 5 years with positive TRAb. Researchers made the TCR library from RNA that was extracted from PBMCs. Criteria from the American Thyroid Association guidelines were applied to diagnose Graves' disease. The material was peripheral blood mononuclear cells (PBMCs), obtained when the disease was refractory, from a patient treated with antithyroid drugs. The chain has TRBV12-3 or TRBV12-4 and TRBJ2-2, with a possible D match to TRBD1 (6 bases). The receptor comes from a female donor with Graves disease. The CDR3 DNA follows: TGTGCCAGCAGTTCAGGGGATATTCGACTATCTTCGAACACCGGGGAGCTGTTTTTT. It translates to CASSSGDIRLSSNTGELFF.